Included here is one TCR beta chain sequence, with context. The antigen remains unidentified. After removal of 7 bases from V and 1 base from J, the junction contained 9 bases not matched to a gene. Germline lookup yields CDR1 MNHNS and CDR2 SASEGT. This CDR3 is 15 amino acids long. This entry comes from a study of beta chain features in type 1 diabetes. Study results and limitations: Although PCR might favor shorter templates, it would do so equally in patients and controls. Shortening that was moderate but significant affected the TCRB CDR3s of Type 1 diabetes patients in all four CD4+ subsets. Fewer junction insertions and more nucleotide deletions appeared in type 1 diabetes patients.

Sequenced material consisted of expressed TCRB transcripts (all of the isolated RNA was reverse transcribed). Measured with immunoSEQ multiplex PCR; TCRdb has only the in-frame clones, and not every one. Among 600,000 or so clones listed, roughly 13% were seen once. The sample consisted of naive CD4+ T cells from blood. The clonotype originates from a young man with type 1 diabetes. V gene TRBV6-1 combines with J gene TRBJ1-1; 7 bases are shared with TRBD1. CDR3 region: CASTTTGTGNTEAFF. For the CDR3, the DNA is TGTGCCAGCACCACGACAGGGACGGGGAACACTGAAGCTTTCTTT.